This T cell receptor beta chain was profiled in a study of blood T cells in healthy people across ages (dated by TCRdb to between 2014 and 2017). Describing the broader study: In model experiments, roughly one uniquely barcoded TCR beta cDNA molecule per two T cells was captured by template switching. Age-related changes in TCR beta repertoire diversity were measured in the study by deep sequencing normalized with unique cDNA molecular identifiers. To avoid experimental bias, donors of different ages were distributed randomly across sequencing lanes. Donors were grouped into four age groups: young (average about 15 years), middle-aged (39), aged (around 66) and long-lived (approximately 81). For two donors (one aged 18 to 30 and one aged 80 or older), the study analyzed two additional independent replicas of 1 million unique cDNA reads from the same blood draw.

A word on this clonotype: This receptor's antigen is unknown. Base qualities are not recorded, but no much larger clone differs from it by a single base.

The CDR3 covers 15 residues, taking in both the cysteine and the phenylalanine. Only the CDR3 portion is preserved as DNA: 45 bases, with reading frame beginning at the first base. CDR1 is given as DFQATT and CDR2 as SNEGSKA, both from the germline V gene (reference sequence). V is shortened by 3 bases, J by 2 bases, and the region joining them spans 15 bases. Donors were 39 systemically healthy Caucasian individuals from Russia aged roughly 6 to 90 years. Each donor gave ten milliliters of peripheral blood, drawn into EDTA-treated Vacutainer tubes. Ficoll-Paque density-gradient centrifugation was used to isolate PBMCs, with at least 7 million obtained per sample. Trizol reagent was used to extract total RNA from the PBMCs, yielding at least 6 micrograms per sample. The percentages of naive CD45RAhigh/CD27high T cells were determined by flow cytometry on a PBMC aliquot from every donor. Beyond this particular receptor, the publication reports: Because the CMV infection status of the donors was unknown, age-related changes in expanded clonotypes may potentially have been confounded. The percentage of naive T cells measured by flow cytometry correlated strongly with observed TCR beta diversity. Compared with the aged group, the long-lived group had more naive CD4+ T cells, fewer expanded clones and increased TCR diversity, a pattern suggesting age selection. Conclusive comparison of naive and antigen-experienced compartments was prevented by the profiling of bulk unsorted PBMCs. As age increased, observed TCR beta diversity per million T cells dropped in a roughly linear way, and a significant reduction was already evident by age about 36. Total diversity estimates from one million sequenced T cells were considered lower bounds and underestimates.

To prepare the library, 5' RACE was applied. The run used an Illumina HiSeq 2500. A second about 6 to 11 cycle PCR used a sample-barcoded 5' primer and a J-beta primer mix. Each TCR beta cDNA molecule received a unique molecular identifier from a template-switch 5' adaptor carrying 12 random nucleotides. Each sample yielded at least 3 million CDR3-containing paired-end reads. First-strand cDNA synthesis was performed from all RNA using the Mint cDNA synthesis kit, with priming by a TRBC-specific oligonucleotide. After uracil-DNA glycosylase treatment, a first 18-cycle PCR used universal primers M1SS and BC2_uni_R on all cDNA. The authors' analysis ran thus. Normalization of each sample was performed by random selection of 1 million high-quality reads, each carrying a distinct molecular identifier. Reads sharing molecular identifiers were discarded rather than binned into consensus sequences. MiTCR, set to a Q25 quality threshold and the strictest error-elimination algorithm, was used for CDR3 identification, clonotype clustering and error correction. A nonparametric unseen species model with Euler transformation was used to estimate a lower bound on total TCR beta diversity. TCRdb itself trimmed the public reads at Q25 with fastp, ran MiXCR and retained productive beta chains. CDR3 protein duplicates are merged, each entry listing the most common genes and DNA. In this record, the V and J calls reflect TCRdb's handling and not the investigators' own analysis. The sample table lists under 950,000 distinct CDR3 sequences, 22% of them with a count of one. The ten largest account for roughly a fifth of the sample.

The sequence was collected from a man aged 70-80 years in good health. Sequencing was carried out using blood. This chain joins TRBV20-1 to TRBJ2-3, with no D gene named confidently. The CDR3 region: CSASSVLFSTDTQYF. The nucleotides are TGCAGTGCTAGTTCCGTGCTCTTCTCCACAGATACGCAGTATTTT.